This T cell receptor (beta chain) emerged from a study of blood T cell repertoires in COVID-19. Trimming pared 0 bases from V and 0 bases from J, leaving 7 bases between. Looked up from germline, CDR1 is SGHRS and CDR2 is YFSETQ. CDR3 size: 15 residues. Measured with immunoSEQ multiplex PCR; TCRdb has only the in-frame clones, and not every one. The table records fewer than 400,000 clones, roughly 90% of them present only once. Sequenced material: peripheral blood. This chain links TRBV5-1 with TRBJ1-3; D uncertain. This clonotype originated in a young woman with COVID-19, enrolled during active disease. The CDR3: CASSLEPFSGNTIYF. Written as DNA, the CDR3 is TGCGCCAGCAGCTTGGAGCCGTTCTCTGGAAACACCATATATTTT.